The table lists the clone carrying this T cell receptor beta chain with a count of one. This entry comes from a study of blood T cell repertoires in COVID-19. About the study: Researchers got acute and convalescent COVID-19 samples from the United States, Italy and Spain. T cells, B-cell-depleted T cells, or PBMCs supplied cDNA or gDNA.

In the authors' methods: The assay estimated nucleated cells by amplifying reference gene primers. Data came from immunoSEQ multiplex PCR; TCRdb stores just in-frame clones and leaves some out. Clone size and the V and J calls come from that table; the DNA yielded D and trimming. The repertoire has about 120,000 clones, 80% to 90% of them found once; the top ten carry around a quarter. The CDR3 spans 16 residues. Germline assignment: CDR1 MNHEY and CDR2 SVGAGI. V was pared by 2 bases and J by 6 bases, with 9 bases of the junction left unmatched. The V gene is TRBV6-5, the J gene TRBJ1-4, with 7 bases that match TRBD1. This clonotype was sampled from an older man with active or convalescent COVID-19. The sample consisted of peripheral blood. Written as DNA, the CDR3 is TGTGCCAGCAGTTACGTGTTCGGGCAGGGGGATGAAAAACTGTTTTTT. Protein sequence: CASSYVFGQGDEKLFF.